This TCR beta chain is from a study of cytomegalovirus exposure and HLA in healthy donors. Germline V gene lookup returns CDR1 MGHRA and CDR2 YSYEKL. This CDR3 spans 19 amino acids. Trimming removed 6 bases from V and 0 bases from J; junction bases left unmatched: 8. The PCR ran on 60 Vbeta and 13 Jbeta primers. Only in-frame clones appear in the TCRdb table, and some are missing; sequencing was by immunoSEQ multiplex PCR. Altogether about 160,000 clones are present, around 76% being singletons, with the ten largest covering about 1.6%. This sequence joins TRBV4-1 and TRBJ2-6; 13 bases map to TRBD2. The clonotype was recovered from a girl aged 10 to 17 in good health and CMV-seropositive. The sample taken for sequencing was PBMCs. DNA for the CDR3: TGCGCCAGCAGTCATCATACTAGCGGGGGGGTCTCTGGGGCCAACGTCCTGACTTTC. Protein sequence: CASSHHTSGGVSGANVLTF.